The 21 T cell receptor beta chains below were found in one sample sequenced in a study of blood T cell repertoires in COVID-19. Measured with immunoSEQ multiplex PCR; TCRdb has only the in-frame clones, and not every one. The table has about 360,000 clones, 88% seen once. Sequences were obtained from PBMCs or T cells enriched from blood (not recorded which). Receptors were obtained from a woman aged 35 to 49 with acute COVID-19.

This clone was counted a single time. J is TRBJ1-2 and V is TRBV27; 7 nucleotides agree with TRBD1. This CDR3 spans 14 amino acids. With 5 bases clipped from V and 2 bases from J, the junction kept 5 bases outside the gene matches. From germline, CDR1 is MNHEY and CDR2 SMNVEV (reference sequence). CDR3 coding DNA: TGTGCCAGCAGTAGCGGACAGGCGAACTATGGCTACACCTTC. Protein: CASSSGQANYGYTF.

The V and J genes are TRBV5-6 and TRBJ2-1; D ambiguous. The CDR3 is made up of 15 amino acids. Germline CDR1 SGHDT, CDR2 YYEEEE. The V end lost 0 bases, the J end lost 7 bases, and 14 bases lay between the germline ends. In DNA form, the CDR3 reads TGTGCCAGCAGCTTGGTCCCGAATAGAGGTAATGAGCAGTTCTTC. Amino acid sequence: CASSLVPNRGNEQFF.

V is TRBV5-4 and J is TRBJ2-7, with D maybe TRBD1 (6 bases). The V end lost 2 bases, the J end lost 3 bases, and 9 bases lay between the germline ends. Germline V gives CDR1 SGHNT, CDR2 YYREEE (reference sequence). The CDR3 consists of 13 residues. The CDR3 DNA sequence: TGTGCCAGCAGCTTCCAGGGGTACTACGAGCAGTACTTC. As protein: CASSFQGYYEQYF. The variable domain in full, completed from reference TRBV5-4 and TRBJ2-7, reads ETGVTQSPTHLIKTRGQQVTLRCSSQSGHNTVSWYQQALGQGPQFIFQYYREEENGRGNFPPRFSGLQFPNYSSELNVNALELDDSALYLCASSFQGYYEQYFGPGTRLTVT.

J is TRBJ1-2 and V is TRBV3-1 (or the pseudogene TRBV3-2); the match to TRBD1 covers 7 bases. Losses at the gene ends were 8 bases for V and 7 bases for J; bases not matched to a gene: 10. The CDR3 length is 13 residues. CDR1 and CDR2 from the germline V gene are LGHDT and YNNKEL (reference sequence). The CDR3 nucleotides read TGTGCCAGCCTCCGACAGGGATCCGGTGGCTACACCTTC. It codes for CASLRQGSGGYTF.

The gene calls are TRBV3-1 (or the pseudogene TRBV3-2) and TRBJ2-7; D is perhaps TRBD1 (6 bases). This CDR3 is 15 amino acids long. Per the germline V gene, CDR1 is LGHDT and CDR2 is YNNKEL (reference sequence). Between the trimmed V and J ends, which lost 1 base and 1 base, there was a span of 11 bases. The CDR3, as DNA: TGTGCCAGCAGCCAAGGGTTCCAGGGGTCCTACGAGCAGTACTTC. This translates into CASSQGFQGSYEQYF.

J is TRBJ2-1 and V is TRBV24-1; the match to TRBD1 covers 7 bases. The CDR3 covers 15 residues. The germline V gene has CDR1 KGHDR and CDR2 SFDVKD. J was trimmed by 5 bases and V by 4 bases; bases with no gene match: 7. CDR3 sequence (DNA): TGTGCCACCAGTGACCCGGGACAGTATAACAATGAGCAGTTCTTC. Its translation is CATSDPGQYNNEQFF.

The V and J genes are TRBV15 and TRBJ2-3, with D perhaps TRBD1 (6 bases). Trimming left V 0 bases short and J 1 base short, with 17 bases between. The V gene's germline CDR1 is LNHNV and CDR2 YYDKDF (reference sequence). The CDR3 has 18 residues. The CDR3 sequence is CATSRDRRTVSGTDTQYF. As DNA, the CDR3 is TGTGCCACCAGCAGAGATCGAAGGACAGTATCTGGCACAGATACGCAGTATTTT.

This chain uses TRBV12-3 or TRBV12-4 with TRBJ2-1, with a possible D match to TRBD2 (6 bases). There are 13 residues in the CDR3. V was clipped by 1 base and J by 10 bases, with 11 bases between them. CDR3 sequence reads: CASSLGVAGEQFF. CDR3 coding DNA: TGTGCCAGCAGTTTAGGGGTGGCGGGGGAGCAGTTCTTC.

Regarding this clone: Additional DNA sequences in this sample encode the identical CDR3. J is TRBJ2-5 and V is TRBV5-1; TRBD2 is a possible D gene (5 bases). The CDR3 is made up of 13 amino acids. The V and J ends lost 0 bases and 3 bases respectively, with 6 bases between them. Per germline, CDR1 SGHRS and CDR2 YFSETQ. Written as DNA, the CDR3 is TGCGCCAGCAGCTTGGGAGGGAAAGAGACCCAGTACTTC. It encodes CASSLGGKETQYF.

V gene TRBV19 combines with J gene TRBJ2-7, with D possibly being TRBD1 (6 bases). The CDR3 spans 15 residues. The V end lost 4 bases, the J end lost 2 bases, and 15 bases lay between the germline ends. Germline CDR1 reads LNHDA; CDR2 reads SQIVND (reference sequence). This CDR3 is CASSSLGGGAYEQYF. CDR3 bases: TGTGCCAGTAGTAGCCTGGGTGGGGGCGCCTACGAGCAGTACTTC.

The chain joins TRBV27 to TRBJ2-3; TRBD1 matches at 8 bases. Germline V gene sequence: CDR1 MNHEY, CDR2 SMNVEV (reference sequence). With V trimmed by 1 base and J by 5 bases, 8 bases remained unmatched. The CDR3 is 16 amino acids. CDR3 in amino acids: CASSLWTGSLGDTQYF. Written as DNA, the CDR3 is TGTGCCAGCAGTTTATGGACAGGGAGTTTGGGAGATACGCAGTATTTT.

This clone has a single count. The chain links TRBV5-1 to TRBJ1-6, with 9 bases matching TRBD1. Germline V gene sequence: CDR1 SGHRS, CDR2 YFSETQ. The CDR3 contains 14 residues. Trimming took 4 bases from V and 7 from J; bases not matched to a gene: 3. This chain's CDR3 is CASSVGQGNSPLHF. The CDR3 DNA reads TGCGCCAGCAGCGTAGGACAGGGGAATTCACCCCTCCACTTT.

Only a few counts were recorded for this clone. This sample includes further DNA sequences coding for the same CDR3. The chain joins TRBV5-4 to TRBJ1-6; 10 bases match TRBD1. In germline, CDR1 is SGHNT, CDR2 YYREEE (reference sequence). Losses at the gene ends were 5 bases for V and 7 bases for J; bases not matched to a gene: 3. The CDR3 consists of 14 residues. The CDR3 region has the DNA TGTGCCAGCAGTCGGGACAGGGGAAATTCACCCCTCCACTTT. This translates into CASSRDRGNSPLHF. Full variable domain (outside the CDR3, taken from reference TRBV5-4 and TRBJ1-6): ETGVTQSPTHLIKTRGQQVTLRCSSQSGHNTVSWYQQALGQGPQFIFQYYREEENGRGNFPPRFSGLQFPNYSSELNVNALELDDSALYLCASSRDRGNSPLHFGNGTRLTVT.

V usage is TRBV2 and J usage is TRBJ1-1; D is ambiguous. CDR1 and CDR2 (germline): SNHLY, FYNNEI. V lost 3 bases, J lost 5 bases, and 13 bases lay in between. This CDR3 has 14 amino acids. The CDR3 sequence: CASSDRPMDTEAFF. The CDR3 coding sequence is TGTGCCAGCAGTGACAGGCCGATGGATACTGAAGCTTTCTTT.

The CDR3 DNA follows: TGTGCCATCAGTGTCAGTGATACCGATAATTCACCCCTCCACTTT. Amino acids: CAISVSDTDNSPLHF. V is TRBV10-3 and J is TRBJ1-6; D is unclear. V was clipped by 4 bases and J by 5 bases, with 12 bases between them. There are 15 residues in the CDR3. Per the germline V gene, CDR1 is ENHRY and CDR2 is SYGVKD.

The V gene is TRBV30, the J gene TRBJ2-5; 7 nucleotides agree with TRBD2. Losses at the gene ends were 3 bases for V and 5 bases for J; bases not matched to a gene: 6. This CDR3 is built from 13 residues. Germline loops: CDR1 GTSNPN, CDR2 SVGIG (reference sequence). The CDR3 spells CAWSLGGSETQYF. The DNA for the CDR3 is TGTGCCTGGAGCTTGGGAGGGAGTGAGACCCAGTACTTC.

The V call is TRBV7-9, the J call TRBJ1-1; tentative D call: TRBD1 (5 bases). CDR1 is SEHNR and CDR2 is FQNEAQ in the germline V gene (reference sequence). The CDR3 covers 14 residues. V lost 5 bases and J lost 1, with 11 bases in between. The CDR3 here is CASSPAGGNTEAFF. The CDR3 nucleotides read TGTGCCAGCAGCCCCGCGGGGGGGAACACTGAAGCTTTCTTT.

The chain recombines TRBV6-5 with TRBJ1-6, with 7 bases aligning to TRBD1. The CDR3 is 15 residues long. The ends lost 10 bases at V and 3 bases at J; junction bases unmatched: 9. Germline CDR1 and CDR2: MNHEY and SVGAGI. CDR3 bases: TGTGCCACCCAAGGCGGGACAGACTATAATTCACCCCTCCACTTT. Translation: CATQGGTDYNSPLHF.

This chain's CDR3 is CASRSQGDYGYTF. CDR3 sequence (DNA): TGTGCCAGCAGGTCGCAGGGGGACTATGGCTACACCTTC. The V gene is TRBV27, the J gene TRBJ1-2; 7 bases are a match to TRBD1. Per the germline V gene, CDR1 is MNHEY and CDR2 is SMNVEV (reference sequence). This CDR3 region has 13 residues. V lost 6 bases, J lost 3 bases, and 4 bases stayed unmatched.

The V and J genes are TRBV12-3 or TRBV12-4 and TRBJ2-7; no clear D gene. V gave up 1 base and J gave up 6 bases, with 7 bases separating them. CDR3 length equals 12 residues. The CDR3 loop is CASSLGASEQYF. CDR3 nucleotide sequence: TGTGCCAGCAGTTTAGGAGCTTCCGAGCAGTACTTC.

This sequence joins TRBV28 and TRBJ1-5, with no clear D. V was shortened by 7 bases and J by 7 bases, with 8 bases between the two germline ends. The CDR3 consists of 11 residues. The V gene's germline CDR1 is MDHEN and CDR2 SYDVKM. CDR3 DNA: TGTGCCAGCAAGGCGGGGCAGCCCCAGCATTTT. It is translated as CASKAGQPQHF.